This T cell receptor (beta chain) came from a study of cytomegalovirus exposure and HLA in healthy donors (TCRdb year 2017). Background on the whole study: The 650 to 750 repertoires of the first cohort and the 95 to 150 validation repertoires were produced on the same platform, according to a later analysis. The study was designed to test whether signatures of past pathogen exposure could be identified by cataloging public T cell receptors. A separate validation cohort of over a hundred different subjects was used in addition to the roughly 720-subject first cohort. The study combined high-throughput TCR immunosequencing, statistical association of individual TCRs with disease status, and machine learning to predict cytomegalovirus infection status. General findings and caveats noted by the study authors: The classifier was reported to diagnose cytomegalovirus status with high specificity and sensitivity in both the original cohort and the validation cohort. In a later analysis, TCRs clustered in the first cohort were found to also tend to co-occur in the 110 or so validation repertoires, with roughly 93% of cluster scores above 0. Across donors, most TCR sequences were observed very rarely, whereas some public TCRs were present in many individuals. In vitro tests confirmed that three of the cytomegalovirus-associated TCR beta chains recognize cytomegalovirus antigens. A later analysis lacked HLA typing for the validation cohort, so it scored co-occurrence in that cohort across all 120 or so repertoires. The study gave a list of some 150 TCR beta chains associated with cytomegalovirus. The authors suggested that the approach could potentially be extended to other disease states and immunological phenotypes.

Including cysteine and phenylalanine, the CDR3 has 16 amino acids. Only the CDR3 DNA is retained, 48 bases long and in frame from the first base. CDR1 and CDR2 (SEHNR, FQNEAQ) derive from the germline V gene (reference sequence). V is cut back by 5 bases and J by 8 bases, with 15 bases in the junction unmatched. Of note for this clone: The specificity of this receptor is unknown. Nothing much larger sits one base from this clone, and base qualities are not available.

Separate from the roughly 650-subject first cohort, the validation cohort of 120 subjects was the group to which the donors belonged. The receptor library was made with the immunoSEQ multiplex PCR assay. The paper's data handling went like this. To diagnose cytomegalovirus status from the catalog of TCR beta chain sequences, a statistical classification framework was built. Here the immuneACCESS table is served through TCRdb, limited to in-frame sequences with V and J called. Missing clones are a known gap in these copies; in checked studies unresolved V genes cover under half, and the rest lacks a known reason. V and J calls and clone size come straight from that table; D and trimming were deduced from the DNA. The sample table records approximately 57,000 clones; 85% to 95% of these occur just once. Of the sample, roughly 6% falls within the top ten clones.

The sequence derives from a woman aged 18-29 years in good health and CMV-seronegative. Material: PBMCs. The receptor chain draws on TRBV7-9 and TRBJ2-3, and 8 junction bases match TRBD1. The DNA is TGTGCCAGCAGCCCGATACAGGGGGTTAGTTTGGGTACGCAGTATTTT. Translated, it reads CASSPIQGVSLGTQYF. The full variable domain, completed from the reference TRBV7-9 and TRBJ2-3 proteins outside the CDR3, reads DTGVSQNPRHKITKRGQNVTFRCDPISEHNRLYWYRQTLGQGPEFLTYFQNEAQLEKSRLLSDRFSAERPKGSFSTLEIQRTEQGDSAMYLCASSPIQGVSLGTQYFGPGTRLTVL.